This T cell receptor beta chain was recorded in a study of shared clonotypes between healthy human individuals. About the research overall: Researchers assigned three CD4 naive, three CD4 memory, two CD8 naive and one CD8 memory plate to each donor. Study-wide findings and caveats: Among donors, sharing of clonotypes was expected to be affected by sequencing depth. Naive CD4 clonotype sharing across a few donors was about 5%.

Trimming pared 4 bases from V and 7 bases from J, leaving 11 bases between. CDR3 length: 13 residues. Germline-derived CDR1 and CDR2 are WNHNN and SYGVQD (reference sequence). About this clone: Antigen: not known.

Assay: immunoSEQ multiplex PCR; the TCRdb copy retains only in-frame clones and omits some. The table lists a few hundred thousand clones, nearly 97% of them singletons. Selected positively for CCR7 and CD45RO-negative, naive CD8 cells excluded terminally differentiated effector memory CD45RA+ cells. Caucasian adults living in Nashville, Tennessee, provided all samples. Sequencing was performed on naive CD8+ T cells sorted from blood. The sequence was obtained from a woman in her 30s in good health. The chain couples TRBV10-1 to TRBJ2-1; D call uncertain. The CDR3 loop is CASSVLKTNEQFF. DNA of the CDR3: TGCGCCAGCAGTGTCTTAAAGACGAATGAGCAGTTCTTC.